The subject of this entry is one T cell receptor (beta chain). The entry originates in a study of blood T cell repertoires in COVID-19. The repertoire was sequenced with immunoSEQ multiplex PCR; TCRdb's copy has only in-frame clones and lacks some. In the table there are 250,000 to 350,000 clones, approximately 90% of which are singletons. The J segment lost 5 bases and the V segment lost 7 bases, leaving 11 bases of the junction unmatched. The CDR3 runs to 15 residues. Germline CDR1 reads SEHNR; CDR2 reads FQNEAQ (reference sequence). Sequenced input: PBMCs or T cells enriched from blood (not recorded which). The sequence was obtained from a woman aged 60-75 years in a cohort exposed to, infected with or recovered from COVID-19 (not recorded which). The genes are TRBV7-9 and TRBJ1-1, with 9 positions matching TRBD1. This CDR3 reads CASTVQGALITEAFF. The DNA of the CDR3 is TGTGCCAGCACCGTACAGGGGGCATTAATAACTGAAGCTTTCTTT.